This TCR beta chain was observed in a study of blood T cells in healthy people across ages. General study points: It was found that TCR beta diversity correlated strongly with the percentage of naive T cells.

Germline CDR1 reads MNHEY; CDR2 reads SMNVEV (reference sequence). This CDR3 is built from 15 residues. It was with a sample-barcoded 5' primer and a J-beta primer mix that a second PCR of roughly 6 to 12 cycles was run. TCRdb re-derived calls from the 5' RACE reads in MiXCR, one entry per CDR3 protein. The sample has some 890,000 distinct CDR3 sequences; about 27% are singletons. There are a few counts of this clonotype. The antigen remains unidentified. An end of the junction differs from the germline gene, which may be a read error. This sample was also put to use in a study of T cells of mothers and their children.

The receptor was isolated from a woman aged 40 to 50 in good health. The sample was blood. The gene calls are TRBV27 and TRBJ1-5, with D maybe TRBD1 (5 bases). In nucleotides, the CDR3 is TGTGCTAGCAGTGTAGACAGCTATAGCAATCAGCCCCAGCATTTT. Its translation is CASSVDSYSNQPQHF.